This T cell receptor beta chain appears in the sequencing data of a study of T cell repertoires in cytomegalovirus infection. Study-level information: Indicated by public TCR beta signatures were CMV infection and matching HLA type. Overall study findings and caveats: Of the TCR beta families, the public ones yielded a cumulative frequency that identified carriers of CMV plus the relevant HLA. HLA-C-restricted CMV-specific TCR beta clonotypes were dominant in the ex vivo response.

The sample holds a few counts of this clonotype. The antigen remains unidentified. TCRdb called the reads again in MiXCR, with one record for every CDR3 protein. Of 450,000 to 600,000 distinct CDR3 sequences detected, 11% appear once; the ten largest clones hold approximately 10%. With 2 bases clipped from V and 4 bases from J, the junction kept 6 bases outside the gene matches. Looked up from germline, CDR1 is SQVTM and CDR2 is ANQGSEA. This CDR3 comprises 14 residues. The TCR sequence derives from a human donor in good health (CMV status not recorded). Some clones in this sample may be carry-over from other donors' samples. The source material was PBMCs. The chain carries TRBV29-1 and TRBJ2-5; 8 bases fit TRBD2. CDR3: CSVELRLARETQYF. The CDR3 bases are TGCAGCGTTGAATTACGACTAGCGCGAGAGACCCAGTACTTC.